This is a list of T cell receptor beta chains from one sample in a study of T cell responses to AZD1222 COVID-19 vaccine. Produced via immunoSEQ multiplex PCR; TCRdb's table is partial and in-frame only. The table has approximately 120,000 clones, roughly nine tenths seen once. The sample here was peripheral blood, taken on day 0 of AZD1222 vaccination. The origin of the receptors is an adult in good health. CDR3s include the opening cysteine and the closing phenylalanine or tryptophan.

TRBV10-3	TRBJ1-3	CAIRAGIPNTIYF
TRBV19	TRBJ1-1	CARRRAVNTEAFF
TRBV3-1/TRBV3-2	TRBJ1-1	CASSPQGRNTEAFF
TRBV5-5	TRBJ1-2	CASSSWGRAVGGYTF
TRBV5-1	TRBJ2-7	CASSLITGNYEQYF
TRBV11-2	TRBJ2-2	CASSFLTGHTGELFF
TRBV11-2	TRBJ1-3	CASSSSRSGNTIYF
TRBV12-3/TRBV12-4	TRBJ2-1	CASSGNEQFF
TRBV9	TRBJ1-2	CASSEFSTGTGVGYTF
TRBV10-2	TRBJ1-1	CASSESRWGGDTEAFF
TRBV25-1	TRBJ1-1	CASSELGAGNTEAFF
TRBV5-8	TRBJ1-1	CASGLGHLNTEAFF
TRBV12-3/TRBV12-4	TRBJ1-2	CASSPTGSYGYTF
TRBV9	TRBJ2-1	CASSVDIAGVVNEQFF
TRBV21-1	TRBJ1-5	CASSKEPGAARQPQHF
TRBV6-5	TRBJ2-2	CASSYSGGTGELFF
TRBV12-3/TRBV12-4	TRBJ1-3	CASSLVNTIYF
TRBV14	TRBJ2-3	CASSSRLAGADTQYF
TRBV9	TRBJ2-2	CASSGPGAGELFF
TRBV4-2	TRBJ1-5	CASSQDTGQGSSNQPQHF
TRBV5-4	TRBJ2-1	CASRPDRGYNEQFF
TRBV18	TRBJ2-5	CASSPLSTVQETQYF
TRBV10-3	TRBJ1-2	CATGTGDGGYTF
TRBV29-1	TRBJ2-3	CSAPGGGTDTQYF
TRBV14	TRBJ1-2	CASSQPGVTIYGYTF
TRBV14	TRBJ1-6	CASSLTWDSPLHF
TRBV7-2	TRBJ1-1	CASSRGRPSTEAFF
TRBV6-5	TRBJ1-2	CAIKGRGIRGYTF
TRBV2	TRBJ2-5	CATHRGFTETQYF
TRBV5-1	TRBJ1-2	CASQRGGDPYGYTF
TRBV2	TRBJ2-7	CASSEGWGRSSYEQYF
TRBV7-9	TRBJ1-1	CASSLRQGNTEAFF
TRBV4-3	TRBJ1-1	CASSHRQANTEAFF
TRBV13	TRBJ1-2	CASSLRQGGYGYTF
TRBV18	TRBJ2-7	CASSPGADEQYF
TRBV4-3	TRBJ1-1	CASSERWGVGTEAFF
TRBV6-4	TRBJ1-1	CASSVSVNTEAFF
TRBV7-9	TRBJ1-1	CASSLGAGTEAFF
TRBV25-1	TRBJ2-7	CASSVSGGLSYEQYF
TRBV3-1/TRBV3-2	TRBJ2-3	CASSPSPTSGGPSTDTQYF
TRBV7-2	TRBJ1-1	CASSFNMGSEAFF
TRBV11-2	TRBJ2-2	CASSYLALNTGELFF
TRBV4-1	TRBJ2-1	CASSQLLGRSSYNEQFF
TRBV30	TRBJ1-1	CAWNRQGAPEAFF
TRBV2	TRBJ2-5	CASSVTSYQETQYF
TRBV3-1/TRBV3-2	TRBJ2-2	CASSQGRTGELFF
TRBV19	TRBJ1-1	CASSIVKGMVNTEAFF
TRBV3-1/TRBV3-2	TRBJ2-1	CASSQRQGVGNEQFF
TRBV15	TRBJ2-7	CATSGWTGSDEQYF
TRBV4-1	TRBJ2-5	CASSYDAEETQYF
TRBV18	TRBJ2-4	CASSPPNDSKNIQYF